The 27 T cell receptor beta chains below come from one sample, sequenced in a study of blood T cells in healthy people across ages (dated by TCRdb to 2014 to 2015). The protocol used for the library was 5' RACE. These reads were obtained on an Illumina HiSeq 2500. A second roughly 6 to 12 cycle PCR used a sample-barcoded 5' primer and a J-beta primer mix. TCRdb trimmed the raw reads at Q25, called clones with MiXCR and kept productive beta chains. Entries are consolidated by CDR3 protein sequence, retaining the most common genes and DNA. The sample table holds some 1.7 million distinct CDR3 sequences, of which roughly 30% were seen once. The ten largest make up less than 9.5% of the sample. Specimen: blood. The receptors were gathered from a woman in her 30s in good health.

The genes are TRBV30 and TRBJ2-4; TRBD2 matches at 8 bases. The DNA end favors TRBJ2-7, so the J call may be wrong. Germline loops: CDR1 GTSNPN, CDR2 SVGIG (reference sequence). The CDR3 covers 15 residues. CDR3 loop: CACEWRGLVGVEQYF. CDR3 DNA: TGTGCCTGCGAATGGAGGGGACTAGTGGGAGTCGAGCAGTACTTC.

Only a few counts were recorded for this clonotype. The chain employs TRBV5-1 and TRBJ2-5; D is possibly TRBD2 (5 bases). This CDR3 is 14 amino acids long. CDR1 SGHRS and CDR2 YFSETQ come from the germline V gene. The ends were cut back, 2 bases at V and 1 base at J, with 9 bases in the middle. The CDR3 sequence is CASSFTLAQETQYF. The CDR3 nucleotides are TGCGCCAGCAGCTTTACCCTAGCCCAAGAGACCCAGTACTTC.

V is TRBV7-8 and J is TRBJ1-2; D gene unclear. CDR3 length: 13 amino acids. V was trimmed by 0 bases and J by 4 bases, leaving 6 bases between them. CDR1 SGHVS and CDR2 FQNEAQ come from the germline V gene. The CDR3 here is CASSLAPTYGYTF. The DNA for the CDR3 is TGTGCCAGCAGCTTAGCGCCCACCTATGGCTACACCTTC.

This clonotype was observed a single time. The chain combines TRBV7-9 with TRBJ2-4; 7 nucleotides match TRBD2. The DNA matches TRBJ2-7 better at its end, which makes the J call doubtful. Germline V gene sequence: CDR1 SEHNR, CDR2 FQNEAQ (reference sequence). The CDR3 covers 17 residues. The CDR3 loop reads CASSLVLGGMFSYEQYF. Written as DNA, the CDR3 is TGTGCCAGCAGCTTAGTTCTCGGGGGGATGTTCTCCTACGAGCAGTACTTC.

This clonotype was found a few times. V is TRBV7-9 and J is TRBJ2-2, with 7 bases aligning to TRBD2. CDR3 length: 15 amino acids. Trimming removed 4 bases from V and 6 bases from J; junction bases left unmatched: 8. Germline-derived CDR1 and CDR2 are SEHNR and FQNEAQ (reference sequence). CDR3 DNA: TGTGCCAGCAGCTCGCCTAGCGGAGGGGCCGGGGAGCTGTTTTTT. Translation: CASSSPSGGAGELFF. The full variable domain, in which reference TRBV7-9 and TRBJ2-2 provide the parts outside the CDR3, is DTGVSQNPRHKITKRGQNVTFRCDPISEHNRLYWYRQTLGQGPEFLTYFQNEAQLEKSRLLSDRFSAERPKGSFSTLEIQRTEQGDSAMYLCASSSPSGGAGELFFGEGSRLTVL.

There are a few counts of this clonotype. This chain connects TRBV20-1 to TRBJ2-7, with TRBD2 identical over 13 bases. CDR1 DFQATT and CDR2 SNEGSKA come from the germline V gene (reference sequence). J lost 11 bases, V lost 2 bases, and 12 bases had no gene match. The CDR3 consists of 15 residues. The CDR3 reads CSARFRTSGSWEEYF. The CDR3 bases are TGCAGTGCTAGATTCCGGACTAGCGGGAGCTGGGAGGAGTACTTC.

The CDR3 here is CSAEPWLAADNEQYF. In nucleotides, the CDR3 is TGCAGCGCAGAGCCATGGCTAGCCGCCGACAATGAGCAGTACTTC. The genes are TRBV29-1 and TRBJ2-4; maybe TRBD2 (5 bases). The CDR3 runs to 15 residues. Trimming stripped 7 bases from V and 13 bases from J, with 29 bases between. CDR1 and CDR2 from the germline V gene are SQVTM and ANQGSEA.

This clonotype was counted only a few times. The rearrangement joins TRBV6-2 or TRBV6-3 to TRBJ2-1; no clear D. CDR1 and CDR2 (germline): MNHEY, SVGEGT. This CDR3 contains 18 residues. The ends were cut back, 6 bases at V and 7 bases at J, with 28 bases in the middle. The CDR3 sequence is CASRPVQRAKPMRNEQFF. For the CDR3, the DNA is TGTGCCAGCAGACCCGTACAAAGGGCTAAACCAATGAGGAATGAGCAGTTCTTC.

The CDR3 protein is CASSSHKGGSSYEQYF. The CDR3 DNA reads as TGTGCCAGCAGTTCTCATAAGGGCGGGAGCTCCTACGAGCAGTACTTC. The rearrangement links TRBV27 to TRBJ2-7, with 7 nucleotides matching TRBD2. The CDR3 covers 16 residues. V lost 4 bases, J lost 0 bases, and 9 bases stayed unmatched. Per germline, CDR1 MNHEY and CDR2 SMNVEV (reference sequence).

This clonotype showed up just a few times. The chain joins TRBV20-1 to TRBJ1-3; 10 bases agree with TRBD1. This CDR3 is 15 amino acids long. The trim removed 5 bases at V and 2 bases at J, leaving 6 bases unmatched. Per germline, CDR1 DFQATT and CDR2 SNEGSKA (reference sequence). This CDR3 is CSARDRGEPGNTIYF. Written as DNA, the CDR3 is TGCAGTGCTCGGGACAGGGGTGAACCTGGAAACACCATATATTTT.

Turning to this clonotype: One end of the junction varies from germline; a read error may be responsible. The chain combines TRBV30 with TRBJ1-2; D uncertain. CDR1 and CDR2 from the germline V gene are GTSNPN and SVGIG (reference sequence). The CDR3 has 14 residues. In nucleotides, the CDR3 is TGTGTCTGGTTCGGACGGCTTGATGGCTATGGCTACACCTTC. Protein product: CVWFGRLDGYGYTF.

The chain recombines TRBV5-1 with TRBJ2-5; no clear D. V lost 4 bases, J lost 5 bases, and 12 bases lay in between. Germline values: CDR1 SGHRS, CDR2 YFSETQ. CDR3 length: 13 amino acids. The CDR3 sequence is CASSRPSTETQYF. CDR3 DNA sequence: TGCGCCAGCAGCCGACCAAGCACGGAGACCCAGTACTTC.

This sequence joins TRBV24-1 and TRBJ2-1; the match to TRBD2 covers 10 bases. There are 15 residues in the CDR3. V was clipped by 2 bases and J by 8 bases; unmatched bases: 5. Germline V CDR1 and CDR2: KGHDR, SFDVKD. CDR3 coding DNA: TGTGCCACCAGTGATTCCGGGACTAGCGCTGATGAGCAGTTCTTC. Protein product: CATSDSGTSADEQFF.

V is TRBV2 and J is TRBJ1-2; D remains ambiguous. Germline V lookup: CDR1 SNHLY, CDR2 FYNNEI. The CDR3 is 13 residues long. V was pared by 0 bases and J by 8 bases, with 10 bases between. CDR3 region: CASSEAWATGYTF. CDR3 nucleotide sequence: TGTGCCAGCAGTGAAGCATGGGCCACGGGCTACACCTTC.

This clonotype was counted ten times or more. The V call is TRBV4-1, the J call TRBJ2-7, with D perhaps TRBD2 (5 bases). Trimming pared 0 bases from V and 5 bases from J, leaving 17 bases between. Germline V CDR1 and CDR2: MGHRA, YSYEKL. There are 16 residues in the CDR3. CDR3 region: CASSQERASSGDEQYF. CDR3 nucleotides: TGCGCCAGCAGCCAAGAGAGGGCGTCGTCTGGGGACGAGCAGTACTTC.

This clonotype was detected ten times or more. This rearrangement joins TRBV2 to TRBJ1-1; D is possibly TRBD1 (5 bases). Trimming pared 2 bases from V and 10 bases from J, leaving 11 bases between. The CDR3 loop spans 12 amino acids. In germline, CDR1 is SNHLY, CDR2 FYNNEI. The CDR3 nucleotides read TGTGCCAGCAGTGAACGGGGAAGGGGAGCTTTCTTT. It translates to CASSERGRGAFF.

The chain links TRBV6-6 to TRBJ2-3, with 8 bases matching TRBD1. Trimming removed 3 bases from V and 8 bases from J; junction bases left unmatched: 16. CDR1 and CDR2 (germline): MNHNY, SVGAGI (reference sequence). The CDR3 is made up of 17 amino acids. CDR3 sequence (DNA): TGTGCCAGCAGTTATGGCCCAGGGGGCCCAGGCCAGGGTACGCAGTATTTT. It is translated as CASSYGPGGPGQGTQYF.

This chain joins TRBV7-6 and TRBJ1-6, with 8 nucleotides matching TRBD1. This CDR3 comprises 14 residues. V was clipped by 6 bases and J by 9 bases; unmatched bases: 7. Per germline, CDR1 SGHVS and CDR2 FNYEAQ. The CDR3 DNA reads TGTGCCAGCAGACCGGGACAGGCCGGTTCACCCCTCCACTTT. The encoded protein is CASRPGQAGSPLHF.

For this clonotype: A much larger clonotype is one base distant, so this may be a read error. The V gene is TRBV10-3, the J gene TRBJ2-7; 8 nucleotides match TRBD2. The CDR3 length is 15 residues. CDR1 and CDR2 from the germline V gene are ENHRY and SYGVKD. The CDR3, as DNA: TGTGCCATCAGTGACGTCAGCGGGGGAGCCTACGGGCAGTACTTC. Amino acid sequence: CAISDVSGGAYGQYF.

The chain is built from TRBV20-1 and TRBJ2-5; no definite D call. The germline V gene encodes CDR1 DFQATT and CDR2 SNEGSKA (reference sequence). The CDR3 length is 12 residues. Trimming removed 3 bases at V and 2 bases at J, with 7 bases between. The chain's CDR3 is CSARIGQETQYF. The CDR3 DNA reads as TGCAGTGCTAGGATAGGGCAAGAGACCCAGTACTTC.

This sequence joins TRBV29-1 and TRBJ1-2; D is perhaps TRBD1 (6 bases). V was cut by 7 bases and J by 4 bases, with 13 bases left in between. Germline values: CDR1 SQVTM, CDR2 ANQGSEA. CDR3 length: 12 amino acids. CDR3 amino acids: CSGISDSYGYTF. The CDR3 DNA reads TGCAGCGGCATCTCGGACAGCTATGGCTACACCTTC.

In the case of this clonotype: This could be a read error, since a much larger clone is one nucleotide away. DNA of the CDR3: TGTGCCAGCTCACCCGGGAGCGGGTCCTACAATGAGCAGTACTTC. This sequence encodes CASSPGSGSYNEQYF. This chain uses TRBV18 with TRBJ2-5; D is perhaps TRBD2 (6 bases). The CDR3 contains 15 residues. Germline assignment: CDR1 KGHSH and CDR2 LQKENI. V was pared by 3 bases and J by 11 bases, with 22 bases between.

The V call is TRBV7-2, the J call TRBJ2-7; D unclear. Germline loops: CDR1 SGHTA, CDR2 FQGNSA. V lost 5 bases, J lost 5 bases, and 19 bases lay in between. There are 15 residues in the CDR3. The CDR3 is CASSTPGRDWDEQYF. The CDR3 DNA follows: TGTGCCAGCAGCACTCCGGGCCGCGATTGGGACGAGCAGTACTTC.

This rearrangement joins TRBV3-1 to TRBJ1-5; D ambiguous. In germline, CDR1 is LGHDT, CDR2 YNNKEL (reference sequence). The CDR3 has 13 residues. The germline V and J ends were trimmed by 2 bases and 5 bases, with 7 bases remaining between them. The CDR3 bases are TGTGCCAGCAGCCAACGAAGGGATCAGCCCCAGCATTTT. Its protein is CASSQRRDQPQHF.

A few counts support this clonotype. The J gene is TRBJ2-5, the V gene TRBV2; D unclear. The CDR3 loop spans 10 amino acids. V was clipped by 8 bases and J by 2 bases, with 3 bases between them. Germline assignment: CDR1 SNHLY and CDR2 FYNNEI. As DNA, the CDR3 is TGTGCCAGCTTTCAAGAGACCCAGTACTTC. This encodes CASFQETQYF.

The chain combines TRBV7-2 with TRBJ2-1; 8 bases agree with TRBD2. The CDR3 consists of 16 residues. Germline CDR1 and CDR2: SGHTA and FQGNSA. Unmatched junction bases numbered 13, after V lost 5 bases and J lost 7 bases. The CDR3 sequence is CASSRDTGLAWNEQFF. The DNA of the CDR3 is TGTGCCAGCAGCAGAGACACCGGACTAGCTTGGAATGAGCAGTTCTTC.

The rearrangement uses TRBV28 and TRBJ2-7; TRBD2 might be the D (6 bases). The length of the CDR3 is 13 residues. Deletions cut 6 bases from V and 5 bases from J, with 14 bases between. Germline CDR1 reads MDHEN; CDR2 reads SYDVKM. The CDR3 here is CASSPDGGHEQYF. DNA of the CDR3: TGTGCCAGCAGCCCGGACGGGGGTCACGAGCAGTACTTC.